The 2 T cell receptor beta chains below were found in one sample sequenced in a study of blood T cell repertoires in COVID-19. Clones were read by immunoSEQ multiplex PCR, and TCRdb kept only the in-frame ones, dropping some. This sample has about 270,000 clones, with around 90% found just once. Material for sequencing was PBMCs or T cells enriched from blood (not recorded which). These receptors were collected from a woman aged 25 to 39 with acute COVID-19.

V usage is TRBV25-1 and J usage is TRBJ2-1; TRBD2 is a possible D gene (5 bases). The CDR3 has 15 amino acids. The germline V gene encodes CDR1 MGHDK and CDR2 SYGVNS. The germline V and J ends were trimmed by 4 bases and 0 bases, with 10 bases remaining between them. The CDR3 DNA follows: TGTGCCAGCAGTGGGGGAGATTACTCCTACAATGAGCAGTTCTTC. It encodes CASSGGDYSYNEQFF.

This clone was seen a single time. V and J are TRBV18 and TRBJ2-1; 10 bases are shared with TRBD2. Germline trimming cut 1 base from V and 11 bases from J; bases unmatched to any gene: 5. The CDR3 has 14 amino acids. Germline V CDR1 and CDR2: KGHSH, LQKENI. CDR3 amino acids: CASSPQETSGQQFF. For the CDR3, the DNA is TGTGCCAGCTCACCACAGGAGACTAGCGGGCAGCAGTTCTTC.